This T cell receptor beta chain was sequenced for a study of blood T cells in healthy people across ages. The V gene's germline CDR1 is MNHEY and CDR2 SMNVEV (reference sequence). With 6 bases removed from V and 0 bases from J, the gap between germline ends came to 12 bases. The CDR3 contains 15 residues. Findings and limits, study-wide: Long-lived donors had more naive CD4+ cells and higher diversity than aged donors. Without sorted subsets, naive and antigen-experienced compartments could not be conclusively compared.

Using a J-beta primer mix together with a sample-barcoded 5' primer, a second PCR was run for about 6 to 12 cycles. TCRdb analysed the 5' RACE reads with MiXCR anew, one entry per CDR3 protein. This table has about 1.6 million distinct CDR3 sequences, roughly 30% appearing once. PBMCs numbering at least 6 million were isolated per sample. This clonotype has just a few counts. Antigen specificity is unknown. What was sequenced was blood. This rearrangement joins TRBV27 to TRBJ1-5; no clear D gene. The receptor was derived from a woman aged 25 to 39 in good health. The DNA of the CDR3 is TGTGCCAGCAGCCTCTCCAGTTATAGCAATCAGCCCCAGCATTTT. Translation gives CASSLSSYSNQPQHF.